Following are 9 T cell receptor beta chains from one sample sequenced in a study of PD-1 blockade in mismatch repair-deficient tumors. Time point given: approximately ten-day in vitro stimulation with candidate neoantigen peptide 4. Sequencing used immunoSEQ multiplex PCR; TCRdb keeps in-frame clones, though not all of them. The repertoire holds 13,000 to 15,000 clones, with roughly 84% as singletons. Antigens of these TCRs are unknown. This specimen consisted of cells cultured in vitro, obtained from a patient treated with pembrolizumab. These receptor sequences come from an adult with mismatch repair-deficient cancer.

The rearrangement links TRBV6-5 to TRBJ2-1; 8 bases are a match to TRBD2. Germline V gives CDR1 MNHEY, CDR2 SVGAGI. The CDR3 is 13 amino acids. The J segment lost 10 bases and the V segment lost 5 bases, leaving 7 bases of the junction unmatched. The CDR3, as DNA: TGTGCCAGCAGTCCGAGCGGGAGAGTGGAGCAGTTCTTC. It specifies CASSPSGRVEQFF.

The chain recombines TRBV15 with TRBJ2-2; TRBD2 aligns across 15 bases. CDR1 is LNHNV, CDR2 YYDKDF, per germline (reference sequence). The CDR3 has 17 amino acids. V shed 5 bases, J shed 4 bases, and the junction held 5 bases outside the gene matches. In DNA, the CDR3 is TGTGCCACCAGCTTCGGACTAGCGGGAGGGTTCACCGGGGAGCTGTTTTTT. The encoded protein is CATSFGLAGGFTGELFF.

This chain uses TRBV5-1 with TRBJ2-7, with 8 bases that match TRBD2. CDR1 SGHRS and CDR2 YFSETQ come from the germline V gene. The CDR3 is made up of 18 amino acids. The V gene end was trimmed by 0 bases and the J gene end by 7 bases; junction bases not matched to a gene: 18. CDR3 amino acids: CASSLGDLAGGPRWEQYF. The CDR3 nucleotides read TGCGCCAGCAGCTTGGGCGACCTGGCGGGAGGACCGAGGTGGGAGCAGTACTTC.

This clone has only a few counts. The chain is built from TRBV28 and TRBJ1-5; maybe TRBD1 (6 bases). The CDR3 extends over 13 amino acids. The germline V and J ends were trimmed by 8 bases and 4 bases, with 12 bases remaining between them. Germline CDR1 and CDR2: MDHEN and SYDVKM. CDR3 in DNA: TGTGCCAGCGTCAGGACAGATAATCAGCCCCAGCATTTT. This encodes CASVRTDNQPQHF. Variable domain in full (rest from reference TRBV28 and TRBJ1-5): DVKVTQSSRYLVKRTGEKVFLECVQDMDHENMFWYRQDPGLGLRLIYFSYDVKMKEKGDIPEGYSVSREKKERFSLILESASTNQTSMYLCASVRTDNQPQHFGDGTRLSIL.

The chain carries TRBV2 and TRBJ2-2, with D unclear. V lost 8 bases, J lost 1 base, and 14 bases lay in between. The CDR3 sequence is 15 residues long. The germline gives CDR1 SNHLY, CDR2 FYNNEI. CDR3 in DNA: TGTGCCAGCGTAAATGCGCCAGGGAACACCGGGGAGCTGTTTTTT. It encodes CASVNAPGNTGELFF.

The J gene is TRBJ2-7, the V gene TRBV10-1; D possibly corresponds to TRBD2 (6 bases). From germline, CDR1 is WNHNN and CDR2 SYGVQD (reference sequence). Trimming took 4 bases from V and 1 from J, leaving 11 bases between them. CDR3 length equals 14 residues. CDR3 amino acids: CASSVRGWSYEQYF. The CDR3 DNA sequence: TGCGCCAGCAGTGTCCGGGGGTGGTCCTACGAGCAGTACTTC.

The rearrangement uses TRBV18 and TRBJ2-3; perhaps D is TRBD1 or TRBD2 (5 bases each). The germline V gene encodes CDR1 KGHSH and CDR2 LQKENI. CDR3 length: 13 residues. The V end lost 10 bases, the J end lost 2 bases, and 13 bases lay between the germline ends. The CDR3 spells CATHWGPTDTQYF. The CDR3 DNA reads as TGTGCCACCCATTGGGGACCCACAGATACGCAGTATTTT.

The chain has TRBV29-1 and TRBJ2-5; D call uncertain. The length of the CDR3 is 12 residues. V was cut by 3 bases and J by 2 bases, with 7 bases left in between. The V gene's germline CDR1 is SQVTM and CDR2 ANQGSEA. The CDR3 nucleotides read TGCAGCGTTGAGTATCGTCAAGAGACCCAGTACTTC. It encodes CSVEYRQETQYF.

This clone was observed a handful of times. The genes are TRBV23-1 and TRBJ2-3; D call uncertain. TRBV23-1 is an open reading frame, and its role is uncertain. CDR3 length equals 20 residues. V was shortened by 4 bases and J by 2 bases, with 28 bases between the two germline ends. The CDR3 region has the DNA TGCGCCAGCAGTCGCAGTCTGGGATTTGCCCCACGACCTTCCACAGATACGCAGTATTTT. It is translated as CASSRSLGFAPRPSTDTQYF.